This T cell receptor beta chain derives from a study of CD8+ T cells in alopecia areata. Study-level findings and limits: Across lesional scalp, and particularly alopecia totalis/universalis, clonality surpassed that of normal scalp.

Isolated RNA was reverse transcribed into cDNA used as the sequencing template. The method was immunoSEQ multiplex PCR; TCRdb's version includes in-frame clones alone and lacks a portion of them. The record shows about 2,700 clones for this sample, with no singletons present. The length of the CDR3 is 13 residues. Per the germline V gene, CDR1 is NSHNY and CDR2 is SYGAGN. This clone was recorded many times. Its cognate antigen is unknown. Genes and germline come from the mouse. The observed sequence ends 4 residues before the CDR3 terminus, with the missing tail filled in from the germline J gene. Sequencing input: lesional skin. This TCR was sampled from a C3H/HeJ mouse with alopecia areata. As its MHC haplotype, the strain has H2-k. The chain couples TRBV13-1 to TRBJ1-1, with D possibly matching TRBD1 (5 bases). This chain's CDR3 is CASRGDWGEEVFF. The part of the CDR3 DNA that was read is TGTGCCAGCAGAGGGGACTGGGGGGAA.